This T cell receptor beta chain was captured in a study of blood T cell repertoires in COVID-19. Original processing methods: How many nucleated cells were present was estimated from reference gene primer amplification. Profiling relied on immunoSEQ multiplex PCR, and the TCRdb table lists in-frame clones only, not all of them. D and trimming come from the DNA, and the V and J calls and clone size come from that table. This sample has under 250,000 clones, with approximately 90% found just once. V lost 2 bases to trimming and J lost 0 bases, with 14 bases between them. The germline V gene encodes CDR1 ENHRY and CDR2 SYGVKD. CDR3 length: 17 residues. Seattle enrolled patients during active infection and tracked them longitudinally.

Sequenced material: peripheral blood. The V call is TRBV10-3, the J call TRBJ1-5, with D uncertain. The receptor was isolated from a man in his sixties with COVID-19, enrolled during active disease. In nucleotides, the CDR3 is TGTGCCATCAGTGAGACCTCTTACACGGGTAGCAATCAGCCCCAGCATTTT. Translation gives CAISETSYTGSNQPQHF.